Shown below are 2 T cell receptor beta chains from a single sample sequenced in a study of response to subunit inactivated influenza vaccine. Using its own MiXCR run on the RT-PCR reads, TCRdb lists one record per CDR3 protein. Of under 550,000 distinct CDR3 sequences listed, approximately 7.7% are singletons. Sequences were derived from PBMCs from blood, sampled 23 to 25 months after vaccination. The receptors derive from a man between 50 and 75 years old who received an inactivated influenza vaccine.

At least ten counts were recorded for this clonotype. V gene TRBV6-2 or TRBV6-3 combines with J gene TRBJ2-2; 10 nucleotides align to TRBD1. This CDR3 contains 16 residues. Germline-derived CDR1 and CDR2 are MNHEY and SVGEGT. J was trimmed by 7 bases and V by 5 bases; bases with no gene match: 10. The CDR3 DNA is TGTGCCAGCAGTCCCTCGGGACAGGGGACAGGCGGGGAGCTGTTTTTT. It encodes CASSPSGQGTGGELFF.

The chain combines TRBV5-1 with TRBJ2-3; 7 bases agree with TRBD2. This CDR3 has 15 amino acids. Looked up from germline, CDR1 is SGHRS and CDR2 is YFSETQ. V shed 4 bases, J shed 4 bases, and the junction held 9 bases outside the gene matches. Here the CDR3 reads CASSPRTSSSDTQYF. The DNA for the CDR3 is TGCGCCAGCAGCCCAAGGACTAGTTCTTCAGATACGCAGTATTTT.